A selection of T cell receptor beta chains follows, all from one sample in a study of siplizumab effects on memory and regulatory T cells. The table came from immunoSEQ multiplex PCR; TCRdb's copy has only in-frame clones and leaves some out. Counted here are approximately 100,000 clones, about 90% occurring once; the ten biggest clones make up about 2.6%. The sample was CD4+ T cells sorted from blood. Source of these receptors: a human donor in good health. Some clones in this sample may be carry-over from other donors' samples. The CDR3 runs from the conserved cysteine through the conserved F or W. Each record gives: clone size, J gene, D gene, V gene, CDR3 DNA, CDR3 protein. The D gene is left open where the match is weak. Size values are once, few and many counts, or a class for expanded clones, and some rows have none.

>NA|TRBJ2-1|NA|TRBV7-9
TGTGCCAGCAGCTTTGGCTATGAGCAGTTCTTC
CASSFGYEQFF
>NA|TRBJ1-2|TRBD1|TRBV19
TGTGCCAGTAGTATCGCGGGACAGGGATATGGCTACACCTTC
CASSIAGQGYGYTF
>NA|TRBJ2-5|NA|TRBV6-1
TGTGCCAGCAGTACGCGTTTCCCCCATCTAGAGACCCAGTACTTC
CASSTRFPHLETQYF
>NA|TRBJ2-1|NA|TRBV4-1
TGCGCCAGCAGCCAAGTACGATCCTACAATGAGCAGTTCTTC
CASSQVRSYNEQFF
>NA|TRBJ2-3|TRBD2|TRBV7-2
TGTGCCAGCAGCCCACCTCTAGCGGGAGCCGATACGCAGTATTTT
CASSPPLAGADTQYF
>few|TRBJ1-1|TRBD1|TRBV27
TGTGCCAGCAACCGACAGGGGCCTAACACTGAAGCTTTCTTT
CASNRQGPNTEAFF
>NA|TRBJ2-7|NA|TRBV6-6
TGTGCCAGCAGAGCTACAGGGTCCACCTACGAGCAGTACTTC
CASRATGSTYEQYF
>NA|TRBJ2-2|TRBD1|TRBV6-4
TGTGCCAGCAGTGGCGACAGGGGAGCCGGGGAGCTGTTTTTT
CASSGDRGAGELFF
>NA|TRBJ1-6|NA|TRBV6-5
TGTGCCAGCAGTTACCGGAGGAGCTCCTATAATTCACCCCTCCACTTT
CASSYRRSSYNSPLHF
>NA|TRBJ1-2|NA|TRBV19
TGTGCCAGTAGTATAGGTGGGGGAGGAAGAGGCTACACCTTC
CASSIGGGGRGYTF
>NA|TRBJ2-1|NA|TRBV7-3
TGTGCCAGCAGCCCCGGACCCTCGACTTTTGAGCAGTTCTTC
CASSPGPSTFEQFF
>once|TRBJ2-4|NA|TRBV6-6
TGTGCCAGCAGTCCTCCTCAGATTATTCAGTACTTC
CASSPPQIIQYF
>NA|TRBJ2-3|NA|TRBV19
TGTGCCAGTAATCCAAGAGGTCGGGGACCTGGCCTCGATGGTACGCAGTATTTT
CASNPRGRGPGLDGTQYF
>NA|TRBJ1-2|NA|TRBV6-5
TGTGCCAGCAGTTACTCCCAGGGAAGGGGGGGGAGAAACACCTTC
CASSYSQGRGGRNTF
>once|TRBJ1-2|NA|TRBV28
TGTGCCAGCAGGAGGGGGACTTATGGCTACACCTTC
CASRRGTYGYTF
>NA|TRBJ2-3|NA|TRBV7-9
TGTGCCAGCAGCCGTACAGAGGATACGCAGTATTTT
CASSRTEDTQYF
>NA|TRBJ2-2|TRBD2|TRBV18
TGTGCCAGCTCACCACTAGGACTAGCGGGAGTTAACACCGGGGAGCTGTTTTTT
CASSPLGLAGVNTGELFF
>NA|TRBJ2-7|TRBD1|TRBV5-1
TGCGCCAGCAGCCCGAGGACAGGGGGCTCCTACGAGCAGTACTTC
CASSPRTGGSYEQYF
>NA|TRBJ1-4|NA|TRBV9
TGTGCCAGCAGCGTCATACAGGGACGTGAAAAACTGTTTTTT
CASSVIQGREKLFF
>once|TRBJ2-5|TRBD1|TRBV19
TGTGCCAGTAGTATCGGGACAGTTGAGCAAGAGACCCAGTACTTC
CASSIGTVEQETQYF
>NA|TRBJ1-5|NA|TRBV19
TGTGCCAGTGCAGAGCAGGGCGGTCAGCCCCAGCATTTT
CASAEQGGQPQHF
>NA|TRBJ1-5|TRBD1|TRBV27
TGTGCCAGCAGCCGCCAGGGACAGGGGGTAAGGGGCAATCAGCCCCAGCATTTT
CASSRQGQGVRGNQPQHF
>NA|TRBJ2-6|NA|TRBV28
TGTGCCAGCAGTTTAGTACGCTCTGGGGCCAACGTCCTGACTTTC
CASSLVRSGANVLTF
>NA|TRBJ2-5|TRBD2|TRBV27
TGTGCCAGCAGTTTTTCTGGCGGGAGACGCGAGACCCAGTACTTC
CASSFSGGRRETQYF
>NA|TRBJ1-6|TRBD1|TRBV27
TGTGCCAGCAGTAACCTACAGGGGATAACTTCACCCCTCCACTTT
CASSNLQGITSPLHF
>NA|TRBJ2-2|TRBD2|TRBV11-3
TGTGCCAGCAGCTTAGGCGGGAGAAGCACCGGGGAGCTGTTTTTT
CASSLGGRSTGELFF
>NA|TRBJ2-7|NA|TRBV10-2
TGCGCCAGCAGTCCCCGGGGGACAGCCGATGGAGAGCAGTACTTC
CASSPRGTADGEQYF
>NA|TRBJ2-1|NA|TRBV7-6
TGTGCCAGCAGCGTCCTAGCGTTTTCCTACAATGAGCAGTTCTTC
CASSVLAFSYNEQFF
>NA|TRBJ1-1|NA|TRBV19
TGTGCCAGTAGTTTGACAGAGAACACTGAAGCTTTCTTT
CASSLTENTEAFF
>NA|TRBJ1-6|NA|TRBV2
TGTGCCAGCAGTAGTCCGGGATCTTATAATTCACCCCTCCACTTT
CASSSPGSYNSPLHF
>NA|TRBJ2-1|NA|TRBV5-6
TGTGCCAGCAGCCCGCAAGGGAGAAACGAGAATGAGCAGTTCTTC
CASSPQGRNENEQFF
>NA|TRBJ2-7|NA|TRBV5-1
TGCGCCAGCAGCTTGGCCAGGGGTTCCTACGAGCAGTACTTC
CASSLARGSYEQYF
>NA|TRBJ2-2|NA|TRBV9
TGTGCCAGCAGCGTCGGAATAGCGGACACCGGGGAGCTGTTTTTT
CASSVGIADTGELFF
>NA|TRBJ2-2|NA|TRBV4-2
TGTGCCAGCAGCCAACGACTGGAGCCCGGGGAGCTGTTTTTT
CASSQRLEPGELFF
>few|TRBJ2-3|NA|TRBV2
TGTGCCAGCAGTGAAGGGGGTGATACGCAGTATTTT
CASSEGGDTQYF
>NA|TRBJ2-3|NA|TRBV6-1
TGTGCCAGCAGTCATAGGGTCGGCGCAGATACGCAGTATTTT
CASSHRVGADTQYF
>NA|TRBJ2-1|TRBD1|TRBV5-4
TGTGCCAGCAGCTGGGACAGGGAGGACGAGCAGTTCTTC
CASSWDREDEQFF
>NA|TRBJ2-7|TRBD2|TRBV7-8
TGTGCCAGCAGCTCGGGACTAGCGGGAGCTGCCTACGAGCAGTACTTC
CASSSGLAGAAYEQYF
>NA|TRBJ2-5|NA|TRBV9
TGTGCCAGCAGCGAATCCGGGGGCAGGGGTGTTGAGACCCAGTACTTC
CASSESGGRGVETQYF
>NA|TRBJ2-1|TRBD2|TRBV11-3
TGTGCCAGCAGCTTAGTTTCCGGGACTAGCGGGCGGGGTGAGCAGTTCTTC
CASSLVSGTSGRGEQFF
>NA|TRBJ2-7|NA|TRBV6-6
TGTGCCAAGGCCAAGAGGGCCTACGAGCAGTACTTC
CAKAKRAYEQYF
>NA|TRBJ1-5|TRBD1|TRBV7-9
TGTGCCAGCAGCGCCACCCTCGAGGGGGCAAGGCATTTT
CASSATLEGARHF
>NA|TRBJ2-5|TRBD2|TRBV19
TGTGCCAGTAGTGGGACTACCTCCGACCAAGAGACCCAGTACTTC
CASSGTTSDQETQYF
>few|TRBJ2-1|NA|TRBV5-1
TGCGCCAGCAGCTTGTCTCATCCAGGGGAGGGTGAGCAGTTCTTC
CASSLSHPGEGEQFF
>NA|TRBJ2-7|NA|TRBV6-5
TGTGCCAGCACCAGGCGGGGTAATGGGTACGAGCAGTACTTC
CASTRRGNGYEQYF
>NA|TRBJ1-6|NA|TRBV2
TGTGCCAGCAGTGGGGAGGGAAGCATTTCACCCCTCCACTTT
CASSGEGSISPLHF
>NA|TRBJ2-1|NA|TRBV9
TGTGCCAGCAGCCCCCTAGCGACGGTCTACAATGAGCAGTTCTTC
CASSPLATVYNEQFF
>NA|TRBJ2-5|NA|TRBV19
TGTGCCAGTAGTATCTCAGCGAACCAAGAGACCCAGTACTTC
CASSISANQETQYF
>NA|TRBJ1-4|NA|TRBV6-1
TGTGCCAGCAGTGAAGTTTTTGGGGAGTCGGGAAAACTGTTTTTT
CASSEVFGESGKLFF
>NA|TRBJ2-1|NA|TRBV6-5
TGTGCCAGCAGTCCCGACAGTGGCTCCTACAATGAGCAGTTCTTC
CASSPDSGSYNEQFF
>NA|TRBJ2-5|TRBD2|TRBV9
TGTGCCAGCAGCGTAGACCCCCTAGCGGGAGAGGAGACCCAGTACTTC
CASSVDPLAGEETQYF
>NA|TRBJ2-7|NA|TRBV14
TGTGCCAGCAGCCAAGCCCTGAGAAACGAGCAGTACTTC
CASSQALRNEQYF
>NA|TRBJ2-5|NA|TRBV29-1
TGCAGCGCCGTATCTGAGACGGAGACCCAGTACTTC
CSAVSETETQYF